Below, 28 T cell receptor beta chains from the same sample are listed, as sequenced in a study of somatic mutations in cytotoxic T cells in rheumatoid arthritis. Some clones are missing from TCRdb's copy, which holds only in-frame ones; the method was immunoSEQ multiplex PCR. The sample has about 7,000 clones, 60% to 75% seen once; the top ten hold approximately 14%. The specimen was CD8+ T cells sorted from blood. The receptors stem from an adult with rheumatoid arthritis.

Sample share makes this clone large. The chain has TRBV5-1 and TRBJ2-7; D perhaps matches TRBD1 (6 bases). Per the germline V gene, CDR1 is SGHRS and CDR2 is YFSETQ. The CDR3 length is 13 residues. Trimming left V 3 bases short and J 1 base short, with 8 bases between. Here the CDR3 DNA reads TGCGCCAGCAGCTGGGACAAATCCTACGAGCAGTACTTC. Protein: CASSWDKSYEQYF.

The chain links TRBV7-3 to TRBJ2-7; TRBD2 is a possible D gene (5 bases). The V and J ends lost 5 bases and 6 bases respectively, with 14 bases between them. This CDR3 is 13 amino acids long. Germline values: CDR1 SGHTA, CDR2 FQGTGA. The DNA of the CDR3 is TGTGCCAGCAGCCCCGGGATCTCGGGCGAGCAGTACTTC. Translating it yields CASSPGISGEQYF.

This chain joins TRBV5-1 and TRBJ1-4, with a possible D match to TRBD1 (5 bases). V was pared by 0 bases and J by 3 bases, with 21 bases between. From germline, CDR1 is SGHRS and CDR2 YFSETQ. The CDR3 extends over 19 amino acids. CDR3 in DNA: TGCGCCAGCAGCTTGGCAGCAGGGCCTCTAAACTCTGCTAATGAAAAACTGTTTTTT. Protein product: CASSLAAGPLNSANEKLFF.

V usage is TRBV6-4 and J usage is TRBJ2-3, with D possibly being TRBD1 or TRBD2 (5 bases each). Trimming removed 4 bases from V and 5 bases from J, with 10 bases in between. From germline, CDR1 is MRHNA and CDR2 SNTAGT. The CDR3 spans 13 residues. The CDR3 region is CASSVGVEDTQYF. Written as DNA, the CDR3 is TGTGCCAGCAGTGTGGGGGTTGAAGATACGCAGTATTTT.

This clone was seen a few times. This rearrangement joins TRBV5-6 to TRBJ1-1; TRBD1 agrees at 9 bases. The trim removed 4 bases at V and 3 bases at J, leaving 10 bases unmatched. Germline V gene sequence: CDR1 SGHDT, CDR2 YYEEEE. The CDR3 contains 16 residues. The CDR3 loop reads CASSPLRDRVDTEAFF. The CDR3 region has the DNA TGTGCCAGCAGCCCTCTACGGGACAGGGTGGACACTGAAGCTTTCTTT.

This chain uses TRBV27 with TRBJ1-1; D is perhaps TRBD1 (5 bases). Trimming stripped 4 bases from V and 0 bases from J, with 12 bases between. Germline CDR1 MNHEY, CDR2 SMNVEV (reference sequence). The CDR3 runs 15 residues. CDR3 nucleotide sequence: TGTGCCAGCAGTTCGAACAGGTTCATGAACACTGAAGCTTTCTTT. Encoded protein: CASSSNRFMNTEAFF.

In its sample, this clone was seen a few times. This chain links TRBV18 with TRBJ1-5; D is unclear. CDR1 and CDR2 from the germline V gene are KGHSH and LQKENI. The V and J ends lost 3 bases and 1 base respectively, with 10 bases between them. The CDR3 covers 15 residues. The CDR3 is CASSPWGGSNQPQHF. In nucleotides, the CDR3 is TGTGCCAGCTCACCCTGGGGTGGGAGCAATCAGCCCCAGCATTTT.

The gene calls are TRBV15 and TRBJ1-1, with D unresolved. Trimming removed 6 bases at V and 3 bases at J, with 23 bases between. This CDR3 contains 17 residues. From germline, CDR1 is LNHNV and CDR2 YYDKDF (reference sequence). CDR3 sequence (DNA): TGTGCCACCAGTCCAGAGATGACTACAGTCCGAGACACTGAAGCTTTCTTT. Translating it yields CATSPEMTTVRDTEAFF.

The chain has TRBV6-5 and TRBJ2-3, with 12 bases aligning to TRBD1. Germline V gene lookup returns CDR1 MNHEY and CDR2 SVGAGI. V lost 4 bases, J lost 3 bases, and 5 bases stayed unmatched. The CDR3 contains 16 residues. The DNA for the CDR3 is TGTGCCAGCAGTTCGGGACAGGGGGCATGGACAGATACGCAGTATTTT. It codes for CASSSGQGAWTDTQYF.

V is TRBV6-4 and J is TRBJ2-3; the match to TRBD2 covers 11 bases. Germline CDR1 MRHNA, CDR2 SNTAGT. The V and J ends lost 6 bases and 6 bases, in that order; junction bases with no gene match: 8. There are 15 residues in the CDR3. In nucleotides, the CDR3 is TGTGCCAGCAGCACTAGCGGGGGACAGTCCGATACGCAGTATTTT. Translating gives CASSTSGGQSDTQYF.

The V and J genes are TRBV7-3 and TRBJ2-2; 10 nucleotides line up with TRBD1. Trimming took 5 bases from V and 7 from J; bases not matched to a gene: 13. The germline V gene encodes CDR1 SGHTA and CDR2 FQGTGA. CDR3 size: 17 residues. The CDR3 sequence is CASSLRDRGLKGGELFF. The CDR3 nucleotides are TGTGCCAGCAGCCTTCGGGACAGGGGCTTGAAGGGCGGGGAGCTGTTTTTT. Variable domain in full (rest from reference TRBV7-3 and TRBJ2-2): GAGVSQTPSNKVTEKGKYVELRCDPISGHTALYWYRQSLGQGPEFLIYFQGTGAADDSGLPNDRFFAVRPEGSVSTLKIQRTERGDSAVYLCASSLRDRGLKGGELFFGEGSRLTVL.

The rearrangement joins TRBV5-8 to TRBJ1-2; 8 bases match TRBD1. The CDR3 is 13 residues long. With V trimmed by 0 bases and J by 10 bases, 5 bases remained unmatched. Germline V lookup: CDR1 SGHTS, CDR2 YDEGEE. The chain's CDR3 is CASSLGTGHVYTF. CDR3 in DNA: TGTGCCAGCAGCTTGGGGACAGGGCATGTCTACACCTTC.

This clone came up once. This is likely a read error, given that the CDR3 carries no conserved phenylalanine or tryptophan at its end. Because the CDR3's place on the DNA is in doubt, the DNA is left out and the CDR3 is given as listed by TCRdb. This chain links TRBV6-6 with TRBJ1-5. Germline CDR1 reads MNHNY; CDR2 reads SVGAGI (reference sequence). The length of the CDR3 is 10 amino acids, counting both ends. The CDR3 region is CASSCPGTSC.

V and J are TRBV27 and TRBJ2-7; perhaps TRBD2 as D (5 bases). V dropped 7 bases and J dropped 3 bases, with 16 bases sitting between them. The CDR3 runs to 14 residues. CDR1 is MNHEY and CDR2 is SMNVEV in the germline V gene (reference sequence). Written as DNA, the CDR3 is TGTGCCAGCACCCCGGCGGGTTTCGACTACGAGCAGTACTTC. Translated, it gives CASTPAGFDYEQYF.

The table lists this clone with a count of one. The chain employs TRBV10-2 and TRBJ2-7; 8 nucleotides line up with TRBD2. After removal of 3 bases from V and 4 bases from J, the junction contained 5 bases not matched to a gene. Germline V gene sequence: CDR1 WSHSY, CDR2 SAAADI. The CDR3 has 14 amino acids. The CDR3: CASSDTGGIYEQYF. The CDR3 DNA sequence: TGCGCCAGCAGTGATACGGGGGGGATTTACGAGCAGTACTTC.

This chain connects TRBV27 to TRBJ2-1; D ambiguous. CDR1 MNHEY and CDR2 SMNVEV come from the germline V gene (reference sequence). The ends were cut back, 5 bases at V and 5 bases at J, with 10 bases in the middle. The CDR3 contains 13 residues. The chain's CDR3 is CASSLSRNNEQFF. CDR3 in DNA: TGTGCCAGCAGTCTCTCACGAAACAATGAGCAGTTCTTC.

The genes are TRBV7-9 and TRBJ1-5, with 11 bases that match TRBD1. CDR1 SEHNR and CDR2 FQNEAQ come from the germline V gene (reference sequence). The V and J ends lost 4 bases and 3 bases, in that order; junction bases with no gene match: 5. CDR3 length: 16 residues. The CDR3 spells CASSSRTGGVNQPQHF. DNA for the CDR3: TGTGCCAGCAGCTCCCGGACAGGGGGCGTCAATCAGCCCCAGCATTTT.

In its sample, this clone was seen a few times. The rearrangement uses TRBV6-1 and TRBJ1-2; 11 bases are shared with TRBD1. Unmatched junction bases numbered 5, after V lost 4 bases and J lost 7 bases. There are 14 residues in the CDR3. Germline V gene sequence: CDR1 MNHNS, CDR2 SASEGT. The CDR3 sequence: CASSVGQGAGGYTF. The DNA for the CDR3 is TGTGCCAGCAGTGTTGGACAGGGGGCGGGTGGCTACACCTTC.

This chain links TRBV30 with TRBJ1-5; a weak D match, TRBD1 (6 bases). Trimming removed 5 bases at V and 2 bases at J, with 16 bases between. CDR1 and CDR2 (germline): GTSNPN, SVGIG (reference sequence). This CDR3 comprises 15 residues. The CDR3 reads CAWQLGTTGNQPQHF. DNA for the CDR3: TGTGCCTGGCAGCTTGGGACAACTGGCAATCAGCCCCAGCATTTT.

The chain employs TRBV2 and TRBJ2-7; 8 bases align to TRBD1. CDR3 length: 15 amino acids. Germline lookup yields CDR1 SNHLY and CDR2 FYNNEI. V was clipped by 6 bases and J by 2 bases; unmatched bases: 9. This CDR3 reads CASRGMTGATYEQYF. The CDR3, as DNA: TGTGCCAGCAGGGGAATGACAGGGGCGACCTACGAGCAGTACTTC.

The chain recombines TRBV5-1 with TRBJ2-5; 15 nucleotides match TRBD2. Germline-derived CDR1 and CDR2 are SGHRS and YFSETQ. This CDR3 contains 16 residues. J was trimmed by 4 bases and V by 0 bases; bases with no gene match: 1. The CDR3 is CASSLAGLAGGETQYF. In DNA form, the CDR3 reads TGCGCCAGCAGCTTGGCGGGACTAGCGGGGGGAGAGACCCAGTACTTC.

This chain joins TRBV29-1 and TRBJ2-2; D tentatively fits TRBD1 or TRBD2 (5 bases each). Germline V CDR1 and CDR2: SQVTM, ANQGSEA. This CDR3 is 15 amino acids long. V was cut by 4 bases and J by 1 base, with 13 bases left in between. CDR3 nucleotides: TGCAGCGTTGTGGAGGTAGGACAGAACACCGGGGAGCTGTTTTTT. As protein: CSVVEVGQNTGELFF.

This chain's CDR3 is CASPLPNNEQYF. The CDR3 bases are TGTGCCAGCCCACTTCCAAATAACGAGCAGTACTTC. The rearrangement uses TRBV7-9 and TRBJ2-7; D not certain. CDR1 and CDR2 from the germline V gene are SEHNR and FQNEAQ (reference sequence). V was trimmed by 8 bases and J by 5 bases, leaving 13 bases between them. The CDR3 runs to 12 residues.

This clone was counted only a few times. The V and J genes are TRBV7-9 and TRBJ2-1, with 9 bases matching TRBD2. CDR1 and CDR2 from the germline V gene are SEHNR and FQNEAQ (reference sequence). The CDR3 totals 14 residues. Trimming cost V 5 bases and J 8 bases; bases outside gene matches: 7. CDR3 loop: CASSPSGLADEQFF. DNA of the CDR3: TGTGCCAGCAGCCCGTCGGGACTAGCAGATGAGCAGTTCTTC.

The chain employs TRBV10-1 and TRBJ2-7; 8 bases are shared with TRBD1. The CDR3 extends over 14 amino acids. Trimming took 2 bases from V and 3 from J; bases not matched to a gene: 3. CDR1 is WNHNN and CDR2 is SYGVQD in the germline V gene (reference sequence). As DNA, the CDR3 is TGCGCCAGCAGTGAGGGGACAGGAGACTACGAGCAGTACTTC. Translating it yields CASSEGTGDYEQYF.

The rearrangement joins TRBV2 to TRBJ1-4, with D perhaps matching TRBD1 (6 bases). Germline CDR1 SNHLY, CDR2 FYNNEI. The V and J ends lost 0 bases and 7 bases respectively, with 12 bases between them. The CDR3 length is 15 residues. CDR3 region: CASSEARGRGEKLFF. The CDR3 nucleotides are TGTGCCAGCAGTGAAGCTCGGGGGCGCGGTGAAAAACTGTTTTTT.

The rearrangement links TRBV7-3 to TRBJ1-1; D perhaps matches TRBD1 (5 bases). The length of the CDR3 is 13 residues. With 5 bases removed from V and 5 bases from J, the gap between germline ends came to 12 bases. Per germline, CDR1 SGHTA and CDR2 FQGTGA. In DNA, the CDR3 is TGTGCCAGCAGCGCCGGGACTCGGACTGAAGCTTTCTTT. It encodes CASSAGTRTEAFF.

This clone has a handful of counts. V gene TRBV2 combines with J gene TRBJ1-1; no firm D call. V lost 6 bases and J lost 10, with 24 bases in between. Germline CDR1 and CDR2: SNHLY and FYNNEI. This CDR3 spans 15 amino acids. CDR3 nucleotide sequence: TGTGCCAGCAGGAACTCCGGTACGGGTGGGAGTGCAGCTTTCTTT. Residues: CASRNSGTGGSAAFF.